Below are 21 T cell receptor beta chains sequenced from a single sample in a study of blood T cell repertoires in COVID-19 (TCRdb year 2020). Libraries came from the immunoSEQ multiplex PCR assay. TCRdb limited this immuneACCESS table to in-frame rearrangements with V and J called. A share of clones is missing; checked studies link under half to unresolved V genes, and the rest is unexplained. The sample includes 250,000 to 300,000 clones, with 85% observed a single time. About 6.2% of the sample is in the top ten clones. Sequenced material: PBMCs or T cells enriched from blood (not recorded which). The receptors originated from a woman aged 50 to 60 who had been exposed to COVID-19.

For the CDR3, the DNA is TGTGCCAGCAGACCTAGCGGGCCAGATACGCAGTATTTT. Translating gives CASRPSGPDTQYF. V and J are TRBV6-2 or TRBV6-3 and TRBJ2-3; 8 bases are a match to TRBD2. Germline assignment: CDR1 MNHEY and CDR2 SVGEGT. The J segment lost 4 bases and the V segment lost 6 bases, leaving 3 bases of the junction unmatched. The CDR3 length is 13 residues.

The genes are TRBV15 and TRBJ1-5, with 9 bases that match TRBD1. V lost 2 bases to trimming and J lost 5 bases; unmatched junction nucleotides: 4. Germline-derived CDR1 and CDR2 are LNHNV and YYDKDF (reference sequence). The CDR3 is 15 amino acids. As DNA, the CDR3 is TGTGCCACCAGCAGATCGCGGACAGGGGATCAGCCCCAGCATTTT. Residues: CATSRSRTGDQPQHF.

The chain carries TRBV27 and TRBJ2-2; possibly TRBD1 for D (5 bases). V was cut by 2 bases and J by 1 base, with 8 bases left in between. The CDR3 is 15 amino acids. Germline lookup yields CDR1 MNHEY and CDR2 SMNVEV (reference sequence). CDR3 sequence (DNA): TGTGCCAGCAGTTTAAGGGGTTGGAACACCGGGGAGCTGTTTTTT. As protein: CASSLRGWNTGELFF.

The chain recombines TRBV14 with TRBJ2-3; tentatively, D is TRBD2 (5 bases). The CDR3 is made up of 16 amino acids. V was clipped by 3 bases and J by 2 bases, with 15 bases between them. The germline gives CDR1 SGHDN, CDR2 FVKESK. The CDR3: CASSQGSSSSTDTQYF. Here the CDR3 DNA reads TGTGCCAGCAGCCAGGGATCTAGCTCCTCCACAGATACGCAGTATTTT.

This clone is a singleton in its sample. This chain connects TRBV13 to TRBJ1-2, with 8 positions matching TRBD1. Looked up from germline, CDR1 is PRHDT and CDR2 is FYEKMQ (reference sequence). The CDR3 has 17 residues. The J segment lost 3 bases and the V segment lost 2 bases, leaving 11 bases of the junction unmatched. This CDR3 is CASSLRRFAGGDYGYTF. The CDR3 DNA follows: TGTGCCAGCAGCTTACGCCGCTTTGCAGGGGGCGACTATGGCTACACCTTC.

J is TRBJ1-1 and V is TRBV19, with D uncertain. The CDR3 totals 15 residues. Germline V gene data show CDR1 as LNHDA and CDR2 as SQIVND (reference sequence). V was clipped by 3 bases and J by 1 base, with 12 bases between them. As DNA, the CDR3 is TGTGCCAGTAGTATGATTACAGCCCAGAACACTGAAGCTTTCTTT. This gives the protein CASSMITAQNTEAFF.

The V gene is TRBV4-3, the J gene TRBJ1-1, with TRBD1 matching 8 bases. The CDR3 is 14 residues long. With 0 bases clipped from V and 7 bases from J, the junction kept 4 bases outside the gene matches. Per germline, CDR1 LGHNA and CDR2 YSLEER. The CDR3 loop reads CASSQDRGLGEAFF. CDR3 DNA sequence: TGCGCCAGCAGCCAAGACAGGGGGCTAGGTGAAGCTTTCTTT.

The chain couples TRBV5-4 to TRBJ1-6; TRBD1 matches 7 bases. Germline values: CDR1 SGHNT, CDR2 YYREEE (reference sequence). V lost 4 bases to trimming and J lost 10 bases; unmatched junction nucleotides: 5. The CDR3 has 13 amino acids. The CDR3 spells CASSITGVSPLHF. CDR3 coding DNA: TGTGCCAGCAGCATTACAGGGGTCTCACCCCTCCACTTT.

The V and J genes are TRBV3-1 (or the pseudogene TRBV3-2) and TRBJ2-5, with 9 bases that match TRBD1. The CDR3 contains 13 residues. Losses at the gene ends were 6 bases for V and 4 bases for J; bases not matched to a gene: 3. In germline, CDR1 is LGHDT, CDR2 YNNKEL (reference sequence). CDR3 residues: CASRWTGAETQYF. The DNA for the CDR3 is TGTGCCAGCAGGTGGACAGGGGCAGAGACCCAGTACTTC.

The chain couples TRBV10-3 to TRBJ1-2; D possibly corresponds to TRBD1 (5 bases). Germline V gene lookup returns CDR1 ENHRY and CDR2 SYGVKD. There are 12 residues in the CDR3. V was shortened by 11 bases and J by 3 bases, with 13 bases between the two germline ends. CDR3 bases: TGTGCCTCCCGGGCGGGGGACTATGGCTACACCTTC. It encodes CASRAGDYGYTF.

This chain uses TRBV19 with TRBJ1-4, with 8 bases fitting TRBD1. The germline V gene has CDR1 LNHDA and CDR2 SQIVND (reference sequence). V trimming: 7 bases; J trimming: 8 bases; junction bases outside the gene matches: 6. There are 13 residues in the CDR3. CDR3 DNA: TGTGCCAGTACCCTGACAGGGGACGAAAAACTGTTTTTT. This gives the protein CASTLTGDEKLFF. The whole variable domain, remainder taken from reference TRBV19 and TRBJ1-4, is DGGITQSPKYLFRKEGQNVTLSCEQNLNHDAMYWYRQDPGQGLRLIYYSQIVNDFQKGDIAEGYSVSREKKESFPLTVTSAQKNPTAFYLCASTLTGDEKLFFGSGTQLSVL.

The chain uses TRBV6-5 and TRBJ1-1, with TRBD1 identical over 7 bases. CDR3 length equals 14 residues. Germline-derived CDR1 and CDR2 are MNHEY and SVGAGI. After removal of 7 bases from V and 4 bases from J, the junction contained 9 bases not matched to a gene. CDR3 in DNA: TGTGCCAGCAACTCCGACAGGGCGGGCACTGAAGCTTTCTTT. Translated, it gives CASNSDRAGTEAFF.

This rearrangement joins TRBV27 to TRBJ1-2; 10 positions agree with TRBD1. Trimming removed 6 bases from V and 6 bases from J; junction bases left unmatched: 7. The CDR3 covers 14 residues. Germline CDR1 reads MNHEY; CDR2 reads SMNVEV (reference sequence). CDR3: CASRRQGASHGYTF. The DNA for the CDR3 is TGTGCCAGCAGACGACAGGGGGCGTCCCATGGCTACACCTTC.

The rearrangement links TRBV24-1 to TRBJ2-7, with unresolved D. V shed 2 bases and J shed 2 bases, with 9 bases lying between them. Germline-derived CDR1 and CDR2 are KGHDR and SFDVKD. The CDR3 loop spans 14 amino acids. The CDR3 nucleotides read TGTGCCACCAGTGATTCCACTATAACCTACGAGCAGTACTTC. Its translation: CATSDSTITYEQYF.

The gene calls are TRBV7-9 and TRBJ2-1; D possibly corresponds to TRBD2 (7 bases). Trimming left V 7 bases short and J 4 bases short, with 17 bases between. Germline V gene data show CDR1 as SEHNR and CDR2 as FQNEAQ (reference sequence). The CDR3 loop spans 15 amino acids. This CDR3 reads CASTSGGGGYNEQFF. DNA for the CDR3: TGTGCCAGCACCTCCGGGGGAGGGGGGTACAATGAGCAGTTCTTC.

The gene calls are TRBV18 and TRBJ1-2, with 9 bases aligning to TRBD1. The V gene's germline CDR1 is KGHSH and CDR2 LQKENI. J was trimmed by 8 bases and V by 4 bases; bases with no gene match: 5. The CDR3 extends over 13 amino acids. In nucleotides, the CDR3 is TGTGCCAGCTCACGGGACAGGGAGGGCGGCTACACCTTC. Amino acid sequence: CASSRDREGGYTF.

This clone appeared a single time. V gene TRBV5-5 combines with J gene TRBJ2-5, with 13 bases identical to TRBD2. This CDR3 has 16 residues. The germline gives CDR1 SGHKS, CDR2 YYEKEE (reference sequence). Germline trimming cut 0 bases from V and 2 bases from J; bases unmatched to any gene: 1. CDR3 sequence: CASSLGTSGSQETQYF. The CDR3 region has the DNA TGTGCCAGCAGCTTGGGGACTAGCGGGAGTCAAGAGACCCAGTACTTC.

The chain combines TRBV4-3 with TRBJ1-2; 7 bases map to TRBD1. V shed 0 bases and J 7 bases; nucleotides not matched to a gene: 11. The length of the CDR3 is 16 residues. Germline CDR1 is LGHNA and CDR2 is YSLEER. The CDR3: CASSQDPRTGRGGYTF. DNA for the CDR3: TGCGCCAGCAGCCAAGATCCCCGGACAGGAAGGGGTGGCTACACCTTC.

This clone was seen only once. Written as DNA, the CDR3 is TGTGCCAGCAGTTACGAGGCAGTAAACACTAACTATGGCTACACCTTC. Translating it yields CASSYEAVNTNYGYTF. The chain has TRBV6-6 and TRBJ1-2, with D unclear. This CDR3 comprises 16 residues. Germline values: CDR1 MNHNY, CDR2 SVGAGI (reference sequence). The V end was cut by 2 bases, the J end by 0 bases, with 13 bases between.

V and J are TRBV5-1 and TRBJ2-7, with TRBD2 matching over 7 bases. The CDR3 loop spans 14 amino acids. The trim removed 5 bases at V and 8 bases at J, leaving 13 bases unmatched. Germline V gives CDR1 SGHRS, CDR2 YFSETQ. Here the CDR3 DNA reads TGCGCCAGCAGGAGCGGGGTAGGGGATACCAAGCAGTACTTC. Encoded protein: CASRSGVGDTKQYF.

The J gene is TRBJ1-4, the V gene TRBV28, with a weak D call TRBD1 (6 bases). Per germline, CDR1 MDHEN and CDR2 SYDVKM. The germline V and J ends were trimmed by 8 bases and 8 bases, with 12 bases remaining between them. The CDR3 length is 12 residues. The CDR3: CASRSQGEKLFF. DNA of the CDR3: TGTGCCAGCCGCTCACAGGGCGAAAAACTGTTTTTT. Complete variable domain (other parts from reference TRBV28 and TRBJ1-4): DVKVTQSSRYLVKRTGEKVFLECVQDMDHENMFWYRQDPGLGLRLIYFSYDVKMKEKGDIPEGYSVSREKKERFSLILESASTNQTSMYLCASRSQGEKLFFGSGTQLSVL.